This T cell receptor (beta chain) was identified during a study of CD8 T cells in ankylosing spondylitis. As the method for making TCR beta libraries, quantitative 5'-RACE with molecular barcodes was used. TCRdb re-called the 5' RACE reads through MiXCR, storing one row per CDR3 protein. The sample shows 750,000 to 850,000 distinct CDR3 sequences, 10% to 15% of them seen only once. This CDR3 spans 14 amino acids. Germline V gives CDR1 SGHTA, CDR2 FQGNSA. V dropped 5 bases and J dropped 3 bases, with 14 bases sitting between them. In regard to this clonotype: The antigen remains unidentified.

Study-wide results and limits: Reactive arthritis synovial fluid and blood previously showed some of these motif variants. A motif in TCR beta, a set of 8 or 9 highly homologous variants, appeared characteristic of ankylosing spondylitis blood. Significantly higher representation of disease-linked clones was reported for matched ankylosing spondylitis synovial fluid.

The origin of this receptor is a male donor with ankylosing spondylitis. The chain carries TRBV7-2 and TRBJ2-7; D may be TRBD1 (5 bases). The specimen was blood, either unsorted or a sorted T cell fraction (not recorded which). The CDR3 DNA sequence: TGTGCCAGCAGCATCAGGGTGAAAGGCTACGAGCAGTACTTC. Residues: CASSIRVKGYEQYF.